The 10 T cell receptor beta chains below all came from one sample that was sequenced in a study of shared clonotypes between healthy human individuals. Assay: immunoSEQ multiplex PCR; the TCRdb copy retains only in-frame clones and omits some. This repertoire shows about 1 million clones, around 74% found once; its top ten account for approximately 1.5%. The sample consisted of memory CD4+ T cells sorted from blood. Sample subset: CD45RA-negative fraction. The source is a man younger than 35 in good health.

The chain carries TRBV10-3 and TRBJ2-5; 11 nucleotides align to TRBD2. J gave up 2 bases and V 0 bases, and 14 bases lay outside the gene matches. This CDR3 has 20 residues. Germline-derived CDR1 and CDR2 are ENHRY and SYGVKD. The CDR3 spells CAISESLAGGKGGAQETQYF. CDR3 in DNA: TGTGCCATCAGTGAGTCGCTAGCGGGAGGAAAGGGAGGGGCACAAGAGACCCAGTACTTC.

This clone was seen a handful of times. This chain uses TRBV5-1 with TRBJ2-1; tentatively, D is TRBD1 (6 bases). Germline V lookup: CDR1 SGHRS, CDR2 YFSETQ. V was pared by 4 bases and J by 7 bases, with 15 bases between. CDR3 length: 14 residues. CDR3 sequence reads: CASSVMTGQNEQFF. In DNA, the CDR3 is TGCGCCAGCAGCGTCATGACAGGACAGAATGAGCAGTTCTTC.

The chain couples TRBV7-2 to TRBJ2-7, with D unresolved. The CDR3 is 14 amino acids. CDR1 SGHTA and CDR2 FQGNSA come from the germline V gene. The germline V and J ends were trimmed by 2 bases and 4 bases, with 12 bases remaining between them. The CDR3 is CASSLSADTYEQYF. The CDR3 DNA reads as TGTGCCAGCAGCTTATCCGCTGATACTTACGAGCAGTACTTC.

V is TRBV28 and J is TRBJ2-7; 7 nucleotides match TRBD1. Germline V gene sequence: CDR1 MDHEN, CDR2 SYDVKM. The CDR3 totals 14 residues. The V gene end was trimmed by 3 bases and the J gene end by 4 bases; junction bases not matched to a gene: 6. CDR3 sequence reads: CASSLQPGQYEQYF. The CDR3 region has the DNA TGTGCCAGCAGTTTGCAACCGGGACAGTACGAGCAGTACTTC.

The chain uses TRBV5-4 and TRBJ2-1; 8 bases agree with TRBD1. In germline, CDR1 is SGHNT, CDR2 YYREEE (reference sequence). The CDR3 is 16 residues long. Trimming removed 0 bases from V and 6 bases from J; junction bases left unmatched: 8. The CDR3 sequence: CASSLAGGGMLNEQFF. CDR3 sequence (DNA): TGTGCCAGCAGCTTGGCAGGGGGCGGAATGCTCAATGAGCAGTTCTTC. The full variable domain, its missing parts supplied by reference TRBV5-4 and TRBJ2-1, is ETGVTQSPTHLIKTRGQQVTLRCSSQSGHNTVSWYQQALGQGPQFIFQYYREEENGRGNFPPRFSGLQFPNYSSELNVNALELDDSALYLCASSLAGGGMLNEQFFGPGTRLTVL.

This clone showed up just a few times. The chain combines TRBV19 with TRBJ1-2; no reliable D call. V lost 4 bases, J lost 8 bases, and 14 bases lay in between. The CDR3 has 13 amino acids. Germline loops: CDR1 LNHDA, CDR2 SQIVND (reference sequence). CDR3 coding DNA: TGTGCCAGTAGTACTCGGGGTAGCAACGGCTACACCTTC. Amino acid sequence: CASSTRGSNGYTF.

The chain carries TRBV30 and TRBJ2-1; D ambiguous. The CDR3 has 11 amino acids. Trimming removed 0 bases from V and 7 bases from J, with 4 bases in between. CDR1 and CDR2 (germline): GTSNPN, SVGIG (reference sequence). CDR3: CAWSVVNEQFF. The CDR3 region has the DNA TGTGCCTGGAGTGTAGTTAATGAGCAGTTCTTC.

A note on this clone: A much larger clone differs from this one at a single base, so this may be a read error. The chain has TRBV27 and TRBJ2-6; no clear D. The CDR3 is made up of 13 amino acids. CDR1 MNHEY and CDR2 SMNVEV come from the germline V gene (reference sequence). The germline V and J ends were trimmed by 5 bases and 3 bases, with 5 bases remaining between them. The CDR3 nucleotides are TGTGCCAGCAGTCTAAATGGGGCCAACGTCCTGACTTTC. Translating it yields CASSLNGANVLTF. The complete variable domain, with remaining parts taken from reference TRBV27 and TRBJ2-6, reads EAQVTQNPRYLITVTGKKLTVTCSQNMNHEYMSWYRQDPGLGLRQIYYSMNVEVTDKGDVPEGYKVSRKEKRNFPLILESPSPNQTSLYFCASSLNGANVLTFGAGSRLTVL.

This clone was picked up a small number of times. CDR3 coding DNA: TGTGCCAGTGGGGCAGGGGCGTTCAATCAGCCCCAGCATTTT. Translating gives CASGAGAFNQPQHF. This sequence joins TRBV19 and TRBJ1-5, with a possible D match to TRBD1 (6 bases). Trimming shortened V by 8 bases and J by 3 bases, and 14 bases separated the two germline ends. Germline CDR1 reads LNHDA; CDR2 reads SQIVND (reference sequence). This CDR3 spans 14 amino acids.

The CDR3 here is CASSEATLLIQALHF. Written as DNA, the CDR3 is TGTGCCAGCAGTGAGGCCACGCTATTAATTCAGGCCCTCCACTTT. V and J are TRBV6-1 and TRBJ1-6; D gene unclear. The CDR3 loop spans 15 amino acids. V dropped 3 bases and J dropped 14 bases, with 20 bases sitting between them. The germline CDR1 and CDR2 sequences are MNHNS and SASEGT.